These 15 T cell receptor beta chains came from one sample sequenced in a study of T cell responses to AZD1222 COVID-19 vaccine (dated by TCRdb to the early 2020s). The method was the immunoSEQ multiplex PCR assay. TCRdb limited this immuneACCESS table to in-frame rearrangements with V and J called. A share of clones is missing; checked studies link under half to unresolved V genes, and the rest is unexplained. The sample table shows 150,000 or so clones, and just under 95% are seen once. The ten most abundant clones make up 4% to 5.5% of the sample. The time point label, as the study defines it: baseline before first vaccination. This specimen consisted of peripheral blood, obtained on day 0 of AZD1222 vaccination. The receptors shown here come from an adult in good health.

CDR3 in amino acids: CASSPLAGTNTGELFF. As DNA, the CDR3 is TGTGCCAGCTCACCCTTAGCGGGGACCAACACCGGGGAGCTGTTTTTT. The V gene is TRBV18, the J gene TRBJ2-2; 8 bases line up with TRBD2. The V gene end was trimmed by 3 bases and the J gene end by 2 bases; junction bases not matched to a gene: 5. Germline V lookup: CDR1 KGHSH, CDR2 LQKENI. The length of the CDR3 is 16 residues.

This clone was seen only a few times. The chain combines TRBV20-1 with TRBJ2-1, with D unresolved. The CDR3 runs 11 residues. Germline lookup yields CDR1 DFQATT and CDR2 SNEGSKA (reference sequence). Trimming left V 5 bases short and J 7 bases short, with 9 bases between. CDR3 DNA sequence: TGCAGTGCTGTCCCGGTGAATGAGCAGTTCTTC. Residues: CSAVPVNEQFF.

The chain's CDR3 is CASSQRDSRVGEQYF. In DNA, the CDR3 is TGTGCCAGCAGCCAACGGGACTCTCGCGTGGGGGAGCAGTACTTC. The chain uses TRBV14 and TRBJ2-7; D may be TRBD2 (6 bases). The CDR3 sequence is 15 residues long. Per germline, CDR1 SGHDN and CDR2 FVKESK. V was trimmed by 2 bases and J by 7 bases, leaving 18 bases between them.

The chain joins TRBV10-1 to TRBJ1-1; a possible D gene is TRBD1 (6 bases). The CDR3 spans 15 residues. Germline-derived CDR1 and CDR2 are WNHNN and SYGVQD (reference sequence). V lost 0 bases and J lost 4, with 12 bases in between. CDR3 sequence (DNA): TGCGCCAGCAGTGAGTCGTCACAGGGCTCCACTGAAGCTTTCTTT. It yields the protein CASSESSQGSTEAFF.

The chain has TRBV5-1 and TRBJ2-2; 7 bases agree with TRBD1. Germline CDR1 is SGHRS and CDR2 is YFSETQ. V was clipped by 5 bases and J by 0 bases; unmatched bases: 7. The CDR3 length is 16 residues. The CDR3 loop is CASRDPGQTNTGELFF. The DNA of the CDR3 is TGCGCCAGCAGAGATCCGGGACAGACGAACACCGGGGAGCTGTTTTTT.

The V gene is TRBV24-1, the J gene TRBJ2-2; the match to TRBD1 covers 9 bases. Losses at the gene ends were 4 bases for V and 0 bases for J; bases not matched to a gene: 8. Per germline, CDR1 KGHDR and CDR2 SFDVKD. The CDR3 length is 18 residues. CDR3 loop: CATSDAYGTGTNTGELFF. CDR3 sequence (DNA): TGTGCCACCAGTGACGCGTATGGGACAGGGACGAACACCGGGGAGCTGTTTTTT.

The chain employs TRBV25-1 and TRBJ1-5; D might be TRBD1 (5 bases). This CDR3 comprises 14 residues. Trimming left V 5 bases short and J 6 bases short, with 14 bases between. Germline loops: CDR1 MGHDK, CDR2 SYGVNS. The CDR3: CASSIGGLGQPQHF. As DNA, the CDR3 is TGTGCCAGCAGTATCGGGGGACTCGGTCAGCCCCAGCATTTT.

The V and J genes are TRBV15 and TRBJ2-1, with 7 nucleotides matching TRBD2. This CDR3 region has 16 residues. Germline CDR1 reads LNHNV; CDR2 reads YYDKDF (reference sequence). V lost 5 bases, J lost 2 bases, and 9 bases stayed unmatched. The CDR3 region is CATSYPSGPTYNEQFF. CDR3 coding DNA: TGTGCCACCAGCTACCCTAGCGGCCCCACCTACAATGAGCAGTTCTTC.

V usage is TRBV10-3 and J usage is TRBJ2-2; D is perhaps TRBD2 (6 bases). The V end lost 7 bases, the J end lost 6 bases, and 6 bases lay between the germline ends. Germline CDR1 and CDR2: ENHRY and SYGVKD. The CDR3 spans 11 residues. DNA of the CDR3: TGTGCCATCACGGGGGCCGGGGAGCTGTTTTTT. Amino acid sequence: CAITGAGELFF.

The V gene is TRBV7-2, the J gene TRBJ2-3; 8 bases are shared with TRBD1. The CDR3 sequence is 17 residues long. Germline trimming cut 4 bases from V and 3 bases from J; bases unmatched to any gene: 12. Per germline, CDR1 SGHTA and CDR2 FQGNSA. The CDR3 region is CASSYSLGQGTTDTQYF. DNA of the CDR3: TGTGCCAGCAGCTACTCCCTTGGACAGGGTACAACAGATACGCAGTATTTT.

This chain links TRBV6-5 with TRBJ2-3; the match to TRBD1 covers 8 bases. CDR3 length: 16 residues. Germline V gene data show CDR1 as MNHEY and CDR2 as SVGAGI. Trimming removed 2 bases from V and 1 base from J; junction bases left unmatched: 5. CDR3 region: CASSYTMGQGTDTQYF. CDR3 sequence (DNA): TGTGCCAGCAGTTACACCATGGGACAGGGCACAGATACGCAGTATTTT.

The rearrangement joins TRBV7-9 to TRBJ1-4; D unclear. This CDR3 comprises 14 residues. Germline V gives CDR1 SEHNR, CDR2 FQNEAQ (reference sequence). V was cut by 3 bases and J by 8 bases, with 13 bases left in between. This chain's CDR3 is CASSLGGLGEKLFF. In DNA form, the CDR3 reads TGTGCCAGCAGCTTGGGTGGGCTGGGGGAAAAACTGTTTTTT. The full variable domain, its missing parts supplied by reference TRBV7-9 and TRBJ1-4, is DTGVSQNPRHKITKRGQNVTFRCDPISEHNRLYWYRQTLGQGPEFLTYFQNEAQLEKSRLLSDRFSAERPKGSFSTLEIQRTEQGDSAMYLCASSLGGLGEKLFFGSGTQLSVL.

The V gene is TRBV28, the J gene TRBJ2-3, with 7 positions matching TRBD2. V trimming: 3 bases; J trimming: 2 bases; junction bases outside the gene matches: 2. Germline V gives CDR1 MDHEN, CDR2 SYDVKM. The CDR3 runs 14 residues. DNA for the CDR3: TGTGCCAGCAGTTTCCGGGGGGTCACAGATACGCAGTATTTT. This sequence encodes CASSFRGVTDTQYF.

The chain combines TRBV4-1 with TRBJ1-1; D gene ambiguous. Trimming stripped 0 bases from V and 0 bases from J, with 8 bases between. Germline loops: CDR1 MGHRA, CDR2 YSYEKL. This CDR3 region has 15 residues. This chain's CDR3 is CASSQDPAMNTEAFF. The CDR3 DNA follows: TGCGCCAGCAGCCAAGATCCAGCCATGAACACTGAAGCTTTCTTT.

The genes are TRBV7-2 and TRBJ2-5; 7 bases match TRBD2. In germline, CDR1 is SGHTA, CDR2 FQGNSA. The CDR3 runs 17 residues. The junction had 10 bases not matched to a gene; V was cut back by 1 base and J by 2 bases. CDR3 bases: TGTGCCAGCAGCTTAGGGTGGGGGGGTCAGCTACAAGAGACCCAGTACTTC. This codes for CASSLGWGGQLQETQYF.